The next 2 T cell receptor beta chains were all read from a single sample in a study of blood T cell repertoires in COVID-19. TCRdb's table, derived via immunoSEQ multiplex PCR, lists solely in-frame clones and lacks some. Among approximately 230,000 clones listed, about four fifths were seen once. The source material was peripheral blood. These receptors came from an elderly man with acute or convalescent COVID-19.

The table lists this clone with a few counts. CDR3 DNA: TGTGCCAGCAGCTTCGTACAGGGGGCGTCTGGAAACACCATATATTTT. It codes for CASSFVQGASGNTIYF. The V and J genes are TRBV5-6 and TRBJ1-3; 9 nucleotides match TRBD1. V shed 2 bases and J 1 base; nucleotides not matched to a gene: 4. The CDR3 is made up of 16 amino acids. Germline V gene lookup returns CDR1 SGHDT and CDR2 YYEEEE.

The chain couples TRBV2 to TRBJ2-1; TRBD1 matches 7 bases. CDR1 is SNHLY and CDR2 is FYNNEI in the germline V gene. This CDR3 is 16 amino acids long. J gave up 1 base and V 6 bases, and 9 bases lay outside the gene matches. CDR3 nucleotide sequence: TGTGCCAGCAGGCCCCCCAGGGGGAGATCCTACAATGAGCAGTTCTTC. Its translation: CASRPPRGRSYNEQFF.